Sequencing of this T cell receptor (beta chain) was carried out in a study of graft-versus-host responses after intestinal transplantation. Study-wide context: All of the recipients had induction that used anti-thymocyte globulin, then tacrolimus and steroids for approximately 3 years.

CDR3 length: 10 amino acids. Per the germline V gene, CDR1 is SNHLY and CDR2 is FYNNEI. The V gene lost 7 bases and the J gene lost 7 bases, with 5 bases spanning the gap. Comments on this clone: Its target is not known.

Sequencing was performed with immunoSEQ multiplex PCR; in TCRdb, only in-frame clones are kept and a portion is missing. The data contain some 45,000 clones, over 85% of them singletons. Broader study findings: Among recipient marrow samples, GvH clones were found; some appeared first in ileum or blood. Early post-transplant HvG declines were associated with peak circulating GvH clone levels.

This TCR came from a human patient who received an intestinal transplant, so some T cells may come from the graft donor. The V call is TRBV2, the J call TRBJ2-1; D not certain. Sequences were derived from PBMCs, sampled 330 to 350 days after intestinal transplant. Here the CDR3 reads CASKINEQFF. CDR3 DNA: TGTGCCAGCAAGATAAATGAGCAGTTCTTC.